This TCR beta chain was sequenced during a study of blood T cell repertoires in COVID-19. The overall study: The United States, Italy and Spain supplied acute and convalescent COVID-19 samples.

The authors' processing: It was from reference gene primer amplification that nucleated cell counts were estimated. Sequencing was performed with immunoSEQ multiplex PCR; in TCRdb, only in-frame clones are kept and a portion is missing. From that table come the V and J calls and clone size; the DNA was used to work out D and trimming. The sample contains approximately 270,000 clones, more than 75% of which appear only once. CDR1 is MNHEY, CDR2 SVGAGI, per germline. The CDR3 length is 12 residues. V lost 8 bases, J lost 7 bases, and 9 bases lay in between. The source is a man aged 35 to 55 with active or convalescent COVID-19. The sequencing sample was made of peripheral blood. V usage is TRBV6-5 and J usage is TRBJ1-6, with a weak D call TRBD1 (6 bases). The CDR3 here is CASRDTNSPLHF. CDR3 DNA sequence: TGTGCCAGCCGGGACACCAATTCACCCCTCCACTTT.